The 26 T cell receptor beta chains below all came from one sample that was sequenced in a study of OX40 agonist ivuxolimab in advanced cancers. Measured with immunoSEQ multiplex PCR; TCRdb has only the in-frame clones, and not every one. The sample contains roughly 58,000 clones, about 85% of which appear only once. Sequenced material: CD4+ or CD8+ T cells sorted from blood, taken in a trial of the OX40 agonist ivuxolimab. These receptors were collected from an adult with an advanced solid tumor such as melanoma, head and neck, liver or kidney cancer.

V usage is TRBV5-6 and J usage is TRBJ2-3; D is uncertain. The germline V gene has CDR1 SGHDT and CDR2 YYEEEE. This CDR3 is built from 12 residues. The V and J ends lost 4 bases and 11 bases respectively, with 14 bases between them. The DNA of the CDR3 is TGTGCCAGCAGCCCAGGCACCCTTGGGCAGTATTTT. This sequence encodes CASSPGTLGQYF.

The chain uses TRBV5-6 and TRBJ2-5, with 7 bases matching TRBD2. Losses at the gene ends were 4 bases for V and 1 base for J; bases not matched to a gene: 10. Looked up from germline, CDR1 is SGHDT and CDR2 is YYEEEE. The CDR3 is made up of 16 amino acids. DNA of the CDR3: TGTGCCAGCAGCCGCCCCGATGGGGGGGGCCAAGAGACCCAGTACTTC. It specifies CASSRPDGGGQETQYF.

The V call is TRBV7-3, the J call TRBJ2-7, with 8 bases lining up with TRBD1. Germline V gene sequence: CDR1 SGHTA, CDR2 FQGTGA. V dropped 5 bases and J dropped 6; count of bases not matched to a gene: 3. This CDR3 is 12 amino acids long. The CDR3 loop is CASSHGQGEQYF. Here the CDR3 DNA reads TGTGCCAGCAGCCACGGACAGGGCGAGCAGTACTTC.

The chain links TRBV27 to TRBJ2-7; TRBD2 matches at 7 bases. The trim removed 2 bases at V and 4 bases at J, leaving 11 bases unmatched. Per germline, CDR1 MNHEY and CDR2 SMNVEV (reference sequence). The CDR3 length is 16 residues. This chain's CDR3 is CASSLHSGKGIYEQYF. Here the CDR3 DNA reads TGTGCCAGCAGTTTACACAGCGGGAAGGGGATATACGAGCAGTACTTC.

The chain employs TRBV11-2 and TRBJ2-7; a possible D gene is TRBD2 (6 bases). Germline V gene sequence: CDR1 SGHAT, CDR2 FQNNGV. The CDR3 runs 14 residues. V lost 2 bases and J lost 3, with 11 bases in between. The CDR3 here is CASSLSRDDYEQYF. The CDR3 DNA reads TGTGCCAGCAGCTTATCGCGGGACGACTACGAGCAGTACTTC.

The V call is TRBV7-2, the J call TRBJ1-1; 9 nucleotides match TRBD1. V shed 0 bases, J shed 11 bases, and the junction held 10 bases outside the gene matches. This CDR3 spans 15 amino acids. Germline CDR1 SGHTA, CDR2 FQGNSA. The CDR3: CASSLAQGQGFAAFF. The CDR3 DNA follows: TGTGCCAGCAGCTTAGCGCAAGGACAGGGGTTTGCGGCTTTCTTT.

V usage is TRBV27 and J usage is TRBJ2-7; D unclear. From germline, CDR1 is MNHEY and CDR2 SMNVEV (reference sequence). The CDR3 extends over 13 amino acids. The V end lost 5 bases, the J end lost 0 bases, and 8 bases lay between the germline ends. CDR3 sequence reads: CASSLSPSYEQYF. The CDR3 DNA reads as TGTGCCAGCAGTCTCAGTCCCTCCTACGAGCAGTACTTC.

This sequence joins TRBV7-3 and TRBJ1-1; possible D gene TRBD1, 5 bases. This CDR3 comprises 13 residues. The germline CDR1 and CDR2 sequences are SGHTA and FQGTGA. The V end lost 2 bases, the J end lost 10 bases, and 14 bases lay between the germline ends. The CDR3 sequence: CASSLGGEGRAFF. The CDR3 nucleotides read TGTGCCAGCAGCTTAGGGGGAGAGGGTCGAGCTTTCTTT. Full variable domain (outside the CDR3, taken from reference TRBV7-3 and TRBJ1-1): GAGVSQTPSNKVTEKGKYVELRCDPISGHTALYWYRQSLGQGPEFLIYFQGTGAADDSGLPNDRFFAVRPEGSVSTLKIQRTERGDSAVYLCASSLGGEGRAFFGQGTRLTVV.

V is TRBV30 and J is TRBJ1-4; D possibly corresponds to TRBD1 (5 bases). Germline lookup yields CDR1 GTSNPN and CDR2 SVGIG (reference sequence). This CDR3 is 14 amino acids long. The germline V and J ends were trimmed by 1 base and 5 bases, with 11 bases remaining between them. The CDR3 sequence is CAWSAGTGNEKLFF. CDR3 DNA: TGTGCCTGGAGTGCCGGGACGGGAAATGAAAAACTGTTTTTT.

The J gene is TRBJ1-2, the V gene TRBV6-6; tentative D call: TRBD1 (6 bases). The CDR3 is made up of 14 amino acids. Trimming removed 10 bases from V and 6 bases from J, with 21 bases in between. The germline gives CDR1 MNHNY, CDR2 SVGAGI (reference sequence). The CDR3 bases are TGTGCCACCCGGGAACGGGGGGGCGGAGATGGCTACACCTTC. It is translated as CATRERGGGDGYTF.

The chain uses TRBV5-4 and TRBJ2-3; TRBD2 is a possible D gene (7 bases). V lost 9 bases and J 2 bases, leaving 16 bases between the germline ends. CDR1 is SGHNT and CDR2 is YYREEE in the germline V gene (reference sequence). The CDR3 spans 14 residues. CDR3 in DNA: TGTGCCACCCGTCGCGGGGGCCCCACAGATACGCAGTATTTT. Protein product: CATRRGGPTDTQYF.

The rearrangement uses TRBV4-1 and TRBJ2-1; 10 positions match TRBD2. V gave up 3 bases and J gave up 3 bases; unmatched junction bases: 8. Germline values: CDR1 MGHRA, CDR2 YSYEKL. This CDR3 is built from 17 residues. Here the CDR3 reads CASSHPRLAGVYNEQFF. Written as DNA, the CDR3 is TGCGCCAGCAGCCATCCCAGGCTAGCGGGAGTCTACAATGAGCAGTTCTTC.

The chain joins TRBV5-1 to TRBJ2-1; 10 bases are a match to TRBD2. Germline V gives CDR1 SGHRS, CDR2 YFSETQ. V gave up 0 bases and J gave up 2 bases; unmatched junction bases: 2. The CDR3 is 16 residues long. CDR3 sequence (DNA): TGCGCCAGCAGCTTGGGGCTAGCGGGAGCCTACAATGAGCAGTTCTTC. Residues: CASSLGLAGAYNEQFF.

The chain uses TRBV6-1 and TRBJ2-3; D ambiguous. CDR3 length equals 13 residues. CDR1 is MNHNS, CDR2 SASEGT, per germline. V dropped 6 bases and J dropped 0 bases, with 7 bases sitting between them. The CDR3, as DNA: TGTGCCAGCAGACTACCAAGCACAGATACGCAGTATTTT. Translated: CASRLPSTDTQYF.

This clone occurred once. This chain connects TRBV11-2 to TRBJ1-3; TRBD1 matches at 7 bases. V shed 5 bases and J 0 bases; nucleotides not matched to a gene: 10. This CDR3 comprises 17 residues. Looked up from germline, CDR1 is SGHAT and CDR2 is FQNNGV. CDR3 DNA sequence: TGTGCCAGCAGCCCAGGGGGGCTTTTCCACTCTGGAAACACCATATATTTT. It specifies CASSPGGLFHSGNTIYF.

The chain combines TRBV2 with TRBJ2-1, with 14 bases identical to TRBD2. The germline CDR1 and CDR2 sequences are SNHLY and FYNNEI. This CDR3 spans 15 amino acids. Trimming at V came to 5 bases and at J to 6 bases, leaving 3 bases not matched to a gene. CDR3 protein: CASSSGTSGSNEQFF. CDR3 sequence (DNA): TGTGCCAGCAGTTCCGGGACTAGCGGGAGCAATGAGCAGTTCTTC.

This rearrangement joins TRBV18 to TRBJ1-1, with D perhaps TRBD1 (6 bases). V lost 3 bases and J lost 5, with 13 bases in between. The V gene's germline CDR1 is KGHSH and CDR2 LQKENI. CDR3 length: 14 amino acids. The CDR3 region is CASSPAGAETEAFF. The CDR3 coding sequence is TGTGCCAGCTCACCGGCAGGGGCGGAAACTGAAGCTTTCTTT.

This clone has just one count. The chain carries TRBV28 and TRBJ2-7; tentative D call: TRBD2 (6 bases). Trimming cost V 3 bases and J 0 bases, with 9 bases left between them. The CDR3 has 14 residues. Germline CDR1 MDHEN, CDR2 SYDVKM. Here the CDR3 reads CASSLSGSSYEQYF. In DNA form, the CDR3 reads TGTGCCAGCAGTTTGTCCGGGAGCTCCTACGAGCAGTACTTC. The variable domain in full, with the rest retrieved from reference TRBV28 and TRBJ2-7, is DVKVTQSSRYLVKRTGEKVFLECVQDMDHENMFWYRQDPGLGLRLIYFSYDVKMKEKGDIPEGYSVSREKKERFSLILESASTNQTSMYLCASSLSGSSYEQYFGPGTRLTVT.

The rearrangement uses TRBV6-5 and TRBJ2-7; D is uncertain. The CDR3 length is 13 residues. Trimming shortened V by 6 bases and J by 3 bases, and 12 bases separated the two germline ends. The V gene's germline CDR1 is MNHEY and CDR2 SVGAGI. This chain's CDR3 is CASSHDQGYEQYF. The CDR3 nucleotides are TGTGCCAGCAGCCATGATCAAGGCTACGAGCAGTACTTC.

This CDR3 is CAIRVTWGVGHTEAFF. The CDR3, as DNA: TGTGCCATCAGGGTGACCTGGGGCGTTGGGCACACTGAAGCTTTCTTT. This chain joins TRBV10-3 and TRBJ1-1; tentatively, D is TRBD1 (5 bases). The CDR3 is 16 residues long. V lost 6 bases and J lost 3, with 20 bases in between. CDR1 and CDR2 (germline): ENHRY, SYGVKD.

This clone came up a few times. This chain uses TRBV6-4 with TRBJ2-7; D may be TRBD2 (5 bases). Trimming cost V 6 bases and J 2 bases, with 8 bases left between them. The CDR3 length is 12 residues. Germline lookup yields CDR1 MRHNA and CDR2 SNTAGT. CDR3 nucleotide sequence: TGTGCCAGCAGCCCGGAGGCCTACGAGCAGTACTTC. Amino acids: CASSPEAYEQYF.

The chain combines TRBV5-1 with TRBJ2-1; maybe TRBD1 (6 bases). CDR3 length: 15 amino acids. The ends were cut back, 5 bases at V and 5 bases at J, with 17 bases in the middle. Germline CDR1 reads SGHRS; CDR2 reads YFSETQ. This chain's CDR3 is CASRRTGTKNNEQFF. DNA of the CDR3: TGCGCCAGCAGGCGAACCGGGACAAAGAACAATGAGCAGTTCTTC.

V and J are TRBV4-3 and TRBJ2-1; D might be TRBD1 or TRBD2, each matching 5 bases. V lost 1 base and J lost 9, with 13 bases in between. CDR1 and CDR2 from the germline V gene are LGHNA and YSLEER. CDR3 length: 14 residues. DNA of the CDR3: TGCGCCAGCAGCCAAGGGGGGATTAGCTTTGAGCAGTTCTTC. Protein product: CASSQGGISFEQFF.

This clone is a singleton in its sample. The chain is built from TRBV6-1 and TRBJ2-5, with D possibly being TRBD1 (6 bases). There are 15 residues in the CDR3. The V gene's germline CDR1 is MNHNS and CDR2 SASEGT. The V gene lost 4 bases and the J gene lost 5 bases, with 17 bases spanning the gap. Here the CDR3 DNA reads TGTGCCAGCAGTGCTAACACAGGGCGGTCGGAGACCCAGTACTTC. This encodes CASSANTGRSETQYF.

The chain couples TRBV6-5 to TRBJ1-5, with 8 nucleotides matching TRBD1. In germline, CDR1 is MNHEY, CDR2 SVGAGI. The ends lost 5 bases at V and 6 bases at J; junction bases unmatched: 6. This CDR3 has 14 amino acids. CDR3 in DNA: TGTGCCAGCAGTACCCAGGGGGCGGGTCAGCCCCAGCATTTT. Translating it yields CASSTQGAGQPQHF.

The chain carries TRBV23-1 and TRBJ2-4; D is perhaps TRBD1 (5 bases). TRBV23-1 is filed as an ORF, its function uncertain. The CDR3 loop spans 15 amino acids. With 3 bases removed from V and 5 bases from J, the gap between germline ends came to 14 bases. CDR3 residues: CASSHLRGHENIQYF. The CDR3 DNA reads TGCGCCAGCAGTCACCTTCGAGGACACGAAAACATTCAGTACTTC.